This is a list of T cell receptor beta chains from one sample in a study of coeliac disease. Some clones are missing from TCRdb's copy, which holds only in-frame ones; the method was immunoSEQ multiplex PCR. Altogether 3,000 to 4,000 clones are present, approximately 71% being singletons, with the ten largest covering 20%. Sequenced input: lymphocytes from the gut lamina propria. These receptors all come from a man older than 75 without celiac disease. Both conserved end residues are part of each CDR3. A D gene is named only where the DNA matches it firmly. Only some rows state a clone size, as once, few, many or a class for expanded clones.

J,D,V,size,DNA,CDR3
TRBJ1-3,.,TRBV11-2,.,TGCGCCAGCAGCCCTAACTCTGGAAACACCATATATTTT,CASSPNSGNTIYF
TRBJ1-2,TRBD1,TRBV10-3,.,TGTGCCATCAGTGAGTCCCGGACAGGGGACTATGGCTACACCTTC,CAISESRTGDYGYTF
TRBJ1-6,TRBD1,TRBV7-2,.,TGTGCCGGAACCCAGGGGGCCTATAATTCACCCCTCCACTTT,CAGTQGAYNSPLHF
TRBJ2-3,.,TRBV7-9,.,TGTGCCAGCAGCTTAGGGGGGGGGCTAGATACGCAGTATTTT,CASSLGGGLDTQYF
TRBJ2-5,.,TRBV11-2,.,TGTGCCAGCAGCTTACAGGGGCGGCAAGAGACCCAGTACTTC,CASSLQGRQETQYF
TRBJ1-3,.,TRBV19,.,TGTGCCACCATCGGGAGATCTGGAAACACCATATATTTT,CATIGRSGNTIYF
TRBJ1-1,TRBD1,TRBV10-1,few,TGCGCCAGCCGGAAAACAGGGGACTTGAACACTGAAGCTTTCTTT,CASRKTGDLNTEAFF
TRBJ2-1,TRBD1,TRBV27,.,TGTGCCAGCAGTTTAGGGACAGGGCGTTGGAGTGAGCAGTTCTTC,CASSLGTGRWSEQFF
TRBJ2-7,.,TRBV7-9,medium-sized,TGTGCCAGCAGCTTAGATAGTGGGGCGTACTTC,CASSLDSGAYF
TRBJ2-7,.,TRBV2,.,TGTGCCAGCAGGTTGACAGGAGAAGAGGTCCCGTACTTC,CASRLTGEEVPYF
TRBJ1-4,.,TRBV4-3,few,TGCGCCAGCAGCCAAGAACCCCAGGGGATGCGAATCGCAAAACTGTTTTTT,CASSQEPQGMRIAKLFF
TRBJ2-1,TRBD2,TRBV5-8,.,TGTGCCAGCAGCGCGGGACTAGCGGGTGAGCAGTTCTTC,CASSAGLAGEQFF
TRBJ2-7,.,TRBV6-5,large,TGTGCCAGCACCACAGGGCTGGAAGCTTCCTACGAGCAGTACTTC,CASTTGLEASYEQYF
TRBJ1-2,.,TRBV9,.,TGTGCCAGCAGCACCTGGAAGGGAGCTGGTAACTATGGCTACACCTTC,CASSTWKGAGNYGYTF
TRBJ2-3,TRBD2,TRBV19,.,TGTGCCAGTAGTGACCGCGGGGGGGCTAGCACAGATACGCAGTATTTT,CASSDRGGASTDTQYF
TRBJ1-2,TRBD1,TRBV10-3,.,TGTGCCACAGGACAGGGGTTACATGGCTACACCTTC,CATGQGLHGYTF
TRBJ2-7,TRBD2,TRBV6-6,.,TGTGCCAGCAGCCTGCCCGGGCTAGCGGGAGGAGAGCAGTACTTC,CASSLPGLAGGEQYF
TRBJ2-1,.,TRBV5-4,.,TGTGCCAGCAGCTTCGGGGGAGACACCTACAATGAGCAGTTCTTC,CASSFGGDTYNEQFF
TRBJ1-4,TRBD1,TRBV5-1,.,TGCGCCAGCAGATCTACCGGGACAGGGGAAAAACTGTTTTTT,CASRSTGTGEKLFF
TRBJ2-1,.,TRBV9,.,TGTGCCAGCAGCGTAGAGTTAGCCGGGGGAAATGAGCAGTTCTTC,CASSVELAGGNEQFF
TRBJ2-3,TRBD2,TRBV7-2,once,TGTGCCAGCAGCTTAAGCAGAACTAGCGGGGGGAACCCATATACGCAGTATTTT,CASSLSRTSGGNPYTQYF
TRBJ1-5,TRBD1,TRBV6-5,.,TGTGCCAGCAGTTTCCTACAGGGGAGCAATCAGCCCCAGCATTTT,CASSFLQGSNQPQHF
TRBJ1-5,TRBD1,TRBV19,.,TGTGCCAGTACCTCTCGACAGGGGGGTCGGGGCAATCAGCCCCAGCATTTT,CASTSRQGGRGNQPQHF
TRBJ2-1,TRBD2,TRBV6-4,.,TGTGCCAGCAGTGACCCGGGGACTAGCCATGGGGAGCAGTTCTTC,CASSDPGTSHGEQFF
TRBJ1-1,.,TRBV4-3,.,TGCGCCAGCAGCCAAGCTCCGGGGGGGGCTGAAGCTTTCTTT,CASSQAPGGAEAFF
TRBJ2-3,.,TRBV10-3,.,TGTGCCATCAGTGGTTCAGGGGGCACAGATACGCAGTATTTT,CAISGSGGTDTQYF
TRBJ2-5,.,TRBV7-2,.,TGTGCCAGCAGCTTAGCGCGAGGGGAGACCCAGTACTTC,CASSLARGETQYF
TRBJ2-7,.,TRBV5-1,.,TGCGCCAGCAGCTTGGAAAGGACAACCTACGAGCAGTACTTC,CASSLERTTYEQYF
TRBJ1-6,.,TRBV9,few,TGTGCCAGCAGCGACACGAGCGGTTCACCCCTCCACTTT,CASSDTSGSPLHF
TRBJ1-6,.,TRBV5-6,few,TGTGCCAGCAGCTTCTCGACAGGACTTAATTCACCCCTCCACTTT,CASSFSTGLNSPLHF
TRBJ1-4,.,TRBV11-2,.,TGTGCCAGCAGCTTAGGGTTGGGCAGGGTGGAAAAACTGTTTTTT,CASSLGLGRVEKLFF
TRBJ2-3,TRBD2,TRBV27,.,TGTGCCAGCAAGACTAGCGGGAGGGCCACAGATACGCAGTATTTT,CASKTSGRATDTQYF
TRBJ2-2,.,TRBV21-1,.,TGTGCCAGCAGCAACGGTTCAGGAGCGGCCGGGGAGCTGTTTTTT,CASSNGSGAAGELFF
TRBJ2-2,TRBD1,TRBV27,.,TGTGCCAGCAGTTTATCCGGACAGGCGATGAACACCGGGGAGCTGTTTTTT,CASSLSGQAMNTGELFF
TRBJ1-1,.,TRBV19,once,TGTGCCAGTAGTATAGCGGCAGGATTTAATACTGAAGCTTTCTTT,CASSIAAGFNTEAFF
TRBJ2-2,TRBD1,TRBV5-1,.,TGCGCCACCACAGGACAGGCTACCGGGGAGCTGTTTTTT,CATTGQATGELFF
TRBJ1-5,.,TRBV2,.,TGTGCCAGCAGAGATATGGAGGACAATCAGCCCCAGCATTTT,CASRDMEDNQPQHF
TRBJ2-1,.,TRBV5-1,large,TGCGCCAGCAGCTTGGATCAACTCAATAATGAGCAGTTCTTC,CASSLDQLNNEQFF
TRBJ1-2,TRBD1,TRBV7-3,.,TGTGCCAGCAGCTCGACAGGGGGCGGGGGCTACACCTTC,CASSSTGGGGYTF